Below, one T cell receptor beta chain is given with its context. The CDR3 runs 13 residues. Trimming cost V 6 bases and J 8 bases; bases outside gene matches: 6. The V gene's germline CDR1 is LNHDA and CDR2 SQIVND (reference sequence). Methods used by the authors: Amplification with reference gene primers provided the estimates of nucleated cell counts. Assay used: immunoSEQ multiplex PCR; TCRdb lists only in-frame clones, some missing. D and trimming were read from the DNA, whereas the V and J calls and clone size are those reported in that table. The profile shows roughly 110,000 clones, 75% to 95% of them singletons. This sample is part of a study of blood T cell repertoires in COVID-19. Study background: Some COVID-19 samples were acute and others convalescent; all came from the United States, Italy and Spain.

This receptor was obtained from a woman aged 25 to 39 with acute or convalescent COVID-19. The source material was peripheral blood. The chain uses TRBV19 and TRBJ2-4, with 8 positions matching TRBD1. CDR3 DNA sequence: TGTGCCAGTAGATCCCAGGGGGCTCACATTCAGTACTTC. As protein: CASRSQGAHIQYF.